This T cell receptor beta chain was identified in a study of identical twins. Study outcomes and limitations: Among out-of-frame alpha sequences shared by twins, low generation probability occurred in excess. Models predicted less out-of-frame TCR alpha sharing in monozygotic twins than was found.

TCRdb recomputed calls from the 5' RACE reads with MiXCR, one row per CDR3 protein. The table shows hundreds of thousands of distinct CDR3 sequences, with about 12% occurring only once. This clonotype was observed at least ten times. Its antigen remains unidentified. The length of the CDR3 is 16 residues. Looked up from germline, CDR1 is DFQATT and CDR2 is SNEGSKA (reference sequence). Trimming pared 3 bases from V and 2 bases from J, leaving 17 bases between. The data were also submitted as part of a second study, on yellow fever vaccine responses in identical twins. Per that study: In identical twins, vaccine T cell responses appeared partly shared and partly individual.

This TCR was sampled from a woman under 30 in good health. The chain carries TRBV20-1 and TRBJ1-5, with D tentatively TRBD1 (6 bases). The source material was PBMCs. The CDR3, as DNA: TGCAGTGCTAGTGAAAGCCCGGGGGCGCGCAATCAGCCCCAGCATTTT. Translated: CSASESPGARNQPQHF.